The 21 T cell receptor beta chains presented below share a single source sample, sequenced in a study of siplizumab effects on memory and regulatory T cells. The method was immunoSEQ multiplex PCR; TCRdb's version includes in-frame clones alone and lacks a portion of them. Of 80,000 to 130,000 clones listed, 91% are singletons. Material: CD4+ T cells sorted from blood. These receptors all come from a human donor in good health. Some clones in this sample may be carry-over from other donors' samples.

The V call is TRBV28, the J call TRBJ2-3, with TRBD1 identical over 7 bases. CDR3 length: 15 residues. Germline V CDR1 and CDR2: MDHEN, SYDVKM. V shed 5 bases and J 0 bases; nucleotides not matched to a gene: 5. The CDR3 loop reads CASSRQGTSTDTQYF. CDR3 coding DNA: TGTGCCAGCAGTCGACAGGGCACTAGCACAGATACGCAGTATTTT. Full variable domain (missing parts from reference TRBV28 and TRBJ2-3): DVKVTQSSRYLVKRTGEKVFLECVQDMDHENMFWYRQDPGLGLRLIYFSYDVKMKEKGDIPEGYSVSREKKERFSLILESASTNQTSMYLCASSRQGTSTDTQYFGPGTRLTVL.

The chain employs TRBV2 and TRBJ2-7; 14 bases map to TRBD2. CDR1 and CDR2 from the germline V gene are SNHLY and FYNNEI. This CDR3 comprises 15 residues. V lost 6 bases, J lost 3 bases, and 4 bases stayed unmatched. The CDR3 here is CASRSGLAGVYEQYF. Here the CDR3 DNA reads TGTGCCAGCAGATCGGGACTAGCGGGAGTCTACGAGCAGTACTTC.

CDR3 protein: CASSLGSTGGSYEQYF. The CDR3 DNA reads as TGTGCCAGCAGCTTAGGATCGACAGGGGGCAGTTACGAGCAGTACTTC. V is TRBV13 and J is TRBJ2-7; 10 bases agree with TRBD1. V shed 0 bases, J shed 4 bases, and the junction held 6 bases outside the gene matches. Germline CDR1 reads PRHDT; CDR2 reads FYEKMQ (reference sequence). The CDR3 has 16 amino acids. Drawing the rest from reference TRBV13 and TRBJ2-7, the complete variable domain is AAGVIQSPRHLIKEKRETATLKCYPIPRHDTVYWYQQGPGQDPQFLISFYEKMQSDKGSIPDRFSAQQFSDYHSELNMSSLELGDSALYFCASSLGSTGGSYEQYFGPGTRLTVT.

This chain links TRBV2 with TRBJ2-7, with D possibly being TRBD1 (5 bases). In germline, CDR1 is SNHLY, CDR2 FYNNEI. V was pared by 6 bases and J by 1 base, with 13 bases between. This CDR3 has 14 amino acids. The CDR3 region has the DNA TGTGCCAGCAGATACAAAGGGGATTCCTACGAGCAGTACTTC. The encoded protein is CASRYKGDSYEQYF.

This clone occurred once. The chain is built from TRBV10-3 and TRBJ2-3; D perhaps matches TRBD2 (5 bases). This CDR3 is built from 14 residues. Germline loops: CDR1 ENHRY, CDR2 SYGVKD. V was cut by 3 bases and J by 1 base, with 8 bases left in between. As DNA, the CDR3 is TGTGCCATCAGTGAAGACGGGGGCACAGATACGCAGTATTTT. Amino acid sequence: CAISEDGGTDTQYF.

V is TRBV29-1 and J is TRBJ2-7; 9 bases are shared with TRBD1. The CDR3 is 13 residues long. V lost 7 bases to trimming and J lost 2 bases; unmatched junction nucleotides: 6. CDR1 and CDR2 from the germline V gene are SQVTM and ANQGSEA. CDR3: CSGSTGGPYEQYF. As DNA, the CDR3 is TGCAGCGGATCCACAGGGGGCCCCTACGAGCAGTACTTC.

This clone was seen more than once but under ten times. Written as DNA, the CDR3 is TGTGCCACCAGCATCTTCGGAGGGAACACTGAAGCTTTCTTT. Its translation: CATSIFGGNTEAFF. The chain combines TRBV15 with TRBJ1-1; no definite D call. Germline CDR1 LNHNV, CDR2 YYDKDF (reference sequence). The length of the CDR3 is 14 residues. Trimming stripped 4 bases from V and 1 base from J, with 10 bases between. The full variable domain, with the rest looked up from reference TRBV15 and TRBJ1-1, is DAMVIQNPRYQVTQFGKPVTLSCSQTLNHNVMYWYQQKSSQAPKLLFHYYDKDFNNEADTPDNFQSRRPNTSFCFLDIRSPGLGDTAMYLCATSIFGGNTEAFFGQGTRLTVV.

The gene calls are TRBV5-1 and TRBJ2-5, with 9 bases that match TRBD1. The germline V gene has CDR1 SGHRS and CDR2 YFSETQ. J lost 2 bases, V lost 4 bases, and 3 bases had no gene match. The CDR3 has 14 residues. This CDR3 reads CASSPGTGQETQYF. The CDR3 coding sequence is TGCGCCAGCAGCCCCGGGACAGGGCAAGAGACCCAGTACTTC.

The CDR3 region has the DNA TGCGCCAGCAGCTTGGCTGGGACAGGACAGGGCGAGCAGTACTTC. Its protein product is CASSLAGTGQGEQYF. J is TRBJ2-7 and V is TRBV5-1, with TRBD1 identical over 8 bases. Trimming cost V 0 bases and J 6 bases; bases outside gene matches: 8. The CDR3 totals 15 residues. Germline values: CDR1 SGHRS, CDR2 YFSETQ.

This chain links TRBV2 with TRBJ2-5; 7 nucleotides align to TRBD2. Per germline, CDR1 SNHLY and CDR2 FYNNEI. The CDR3 has 13 amino acids. The J segment lost 5 bases and the V segment lost 6 bases, leaving 6 bases of the junction unmatched. CDR3 nucleotides: TGTGCCAGCAGCTGGGGGGGTGAGGAGACCCAGTACTTC. Translated, it gives CASSWGGEETQYF.

The chain is built from TRBV11-1 and TRBJ2-3, with D tentatively TRBD2 (6 bases). The germline V gene encodes CDR1 SGHAT and CDR2 FQDESV (reference sequence). V lost 1 base, J lost 2 bases, and 13 bases lay in between. The CDR3 totals 16 residues. CDR3 amino acids: CASSLGKGRNTDTQYF. CDR3 nucleotide sequence: TGTGCCAGCAGCTTAGGAAAGGGGAGGAACACAGATACGCAGTATTTT.

The V call is TRBV9, the J call TRBJ2-7; TRBD2 aligns across 7 bases. The V gene end was trimmed by 4 bases and the J gene end by 6 bases; junction bases not matched to a gene: 13. Looked up from germline, CDR1 is SGDLS and CDR2 is YYNGEE. The CDR3 is 15 residues long. CDR3 coding DNA: TGTGCCAGCAGCCCCAGCGGGAATCATCCCGTCGAGCAGTACTTC. The encoded protein is CASSPSGNHPVEQYF.

The chain is built from TRBV19 and TRBJ2-5; TRBD1 aligns across 12 bases. The CDR3 runs to 15 residues. CDR1 and CDR2 (germline): LNHDA, SQIVND (reference sequence). Trimming removed 4 bases from V and 4 bases from J; junction bases left unmatched: 4. CDR3 residues: CASSRGQGAGETQYF. The CDR3 coding sequence is TGTGCCAGTAGTAGGGGACAGGGGGCTGGAGAGACCCAGTACTTC. The full variable domain, completed using reference TRBV19 and TRBJ2-5, is DGGITQSPKYLFRKEGQNVTLSCEQNLNHDAMYWYRQDPGQGLRLIYYSQIVNDFQKGDIAEGYSVSREKKESFPLTVTSAQKNPTAFYLCASSRGQGAGETQYFGPGTRLLVL.

CDR3 amino acids: CASSFSALTGDTGELFF. The CDR3 nucleotides read TGCGCCAGCAGCTTTTCGGCCCTGACGGGGGACACCGGGGAGCTGTTTTTT. V gene TRBV5-1 combines with J gene TRBJ2-2; D may be TRBD2 (6 bases). Germline loops: CDR1 SGHRS, CDR2 YFSETQ. The V end lost 2 bases, the J end lost 3 bases, and 17 bases lay between the germline ends. The CDR3 sequence is 17 residues long.

The chain recombines TRBV5-6 with TRBJ2-1; D remains unclear. V lost 0 bases and J lost 2, with 3 bases in between. CDR1 and CDR2 (germline): SGHDT, YYEEEE. The CDR3 spans 13 residues. In DNA form, the CDR3 reads TGTGCCAGCAGCTTGGTGGCCTACAATGAGCAGTTCTTC. This gives the protein CASSLVAYNEQFF.

The chain has TRBV7-2 and TRBJ2-3; 8 bases are shared with TRBD2. The CDR3 extends over 15 amino acids. The germline V gene has CDR1 SGHTA and CDR2 FQGNSA. The trim removed 4 bases at V and 4 bases at J, leaving 7 bases unmatched. The CDR3 DNA is TGTGCCAGCAGCTCCTCCGGGACTAGGTCAGATACGCAGTATTTT. Protein sequence: CASSSSGTRSDTQYF.

As regards this clone: At one boundary the junction diverges from the germline segment, which might be a read error. The gene calls are TRBV6-5 and TRBJ1-2; D is possibly TRBD1 (5 bases). Germline V gives CDR1 MNHEY, CDR2 SVGAGI. The CDR3 runs to 14 residues. DNA of the CDR3: TGTGCCAGCAGTTACTCGAAAGGCCAGGGAAAAGAGTCCTTC. The encoded protein is CASSYSKGQGKESF.

CDR3 sequence reads: CASSFSGRATDTQYF. The CDR3 DNA reads as TGTGCCAGCAGCTTTAGCGGGAGAGCCACAGATACGCAGTATTTT. This chain links TRBV7-9 with TRBJ2-3; TRBD2 aligns across 9 bases. From germline, CDR1 is SEHNR and CDR2 FQNEAQ (reference sequence). Unmatched junction bases numbered 3, after V lost 3 bases and J lost 2 bases. The CDR3 sequence is 15 residues long.

The V and J genes are TRBV6-5 and TRBJ1-4; perhaps TRBD1 as D (6 bases). V was shortened by 3 bases and J by 8 bases, with 13 bases between the two germline ends. Germline CDR1 is MNHEY and CDR2 is SVGAGI. CDR3 length: 14 amino acids. The CDR3 reads CASSYTQGREKLFF. The CDR3 bases are TGTGCCAGCAGTTATACCCAGGGGCGCGAAAAACTGTTTTTT.

The chain has TRBV9 and TRBJ1-5, with D perhaps TRBD1 (5 bases). Trimming shortened V by 3 bases and J by 4 bases, and 8 bases separated the two germline ends. This CDR3 is 13 amino acids long. In germline, CDR1 is SGDLS, CDR2 YYNGEE. The CDR3 DNA is TGTGCCAGCAGCGGGGGGGTGAATCAGCCCCAGCATTTT. Protein sequence: CASSGGVNQPQHF.

The chain joins TRBV11-3 to TRBJ1-4; 8 bases are a match to TRBD1. V lost 5 bases to trimming and J lost 7 bases; unmatched junction nucleotides: 15. CDR3 length: 17 residues. The germline gives CDR1 SGHNT, CDR2 YENEEA. CDR3 sequence (DNA): TGTGCCAGCAGCCATTACCATAGTCCAGGGGGCTCTGAAAAACTGTTTTTT. This gives the protein CASSHYHSPGGSEKLFF.